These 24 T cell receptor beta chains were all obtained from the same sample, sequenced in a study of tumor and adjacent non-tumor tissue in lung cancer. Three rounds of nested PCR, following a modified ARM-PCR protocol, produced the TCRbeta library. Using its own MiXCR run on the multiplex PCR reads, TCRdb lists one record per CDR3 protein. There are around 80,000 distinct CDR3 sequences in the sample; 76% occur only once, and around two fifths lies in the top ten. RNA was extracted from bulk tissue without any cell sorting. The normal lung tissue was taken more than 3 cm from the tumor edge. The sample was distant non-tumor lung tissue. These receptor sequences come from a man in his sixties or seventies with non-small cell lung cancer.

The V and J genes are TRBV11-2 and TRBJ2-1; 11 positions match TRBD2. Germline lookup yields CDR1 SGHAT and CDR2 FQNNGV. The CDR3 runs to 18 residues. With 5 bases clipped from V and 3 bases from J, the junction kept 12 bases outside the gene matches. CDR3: CASSLKLPGLAVYNEQFF. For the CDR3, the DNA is TGTGCCAGCAGCCTCAAGCTACCGGGACTAGCGGTCTACAATGAGCAGTTCTTC.

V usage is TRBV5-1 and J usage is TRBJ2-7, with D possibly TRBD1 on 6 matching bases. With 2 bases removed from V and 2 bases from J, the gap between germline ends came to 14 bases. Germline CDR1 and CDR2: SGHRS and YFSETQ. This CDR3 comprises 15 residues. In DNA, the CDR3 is TGCGCCAGCAGCTTACAGGGTATAGGAGCCTACGAGCAGTACTTC. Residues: CASSLQGIGAYEQYF. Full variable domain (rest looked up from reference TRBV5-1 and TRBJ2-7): KAGVTQTPRYLIKTRGQQVTLSCSPISGHRSVSWYQQTPGQGLQFLFEYFSETQRNKGNFPGRFSGRQFSNSRSEMNVSTLELGDSALYLCASSLQGIGAYEQYFGPGTRLTVT.

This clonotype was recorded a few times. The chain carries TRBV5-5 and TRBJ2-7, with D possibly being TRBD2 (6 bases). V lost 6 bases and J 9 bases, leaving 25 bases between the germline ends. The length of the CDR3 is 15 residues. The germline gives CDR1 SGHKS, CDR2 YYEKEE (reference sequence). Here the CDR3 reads CASINPNGSSHGQYF. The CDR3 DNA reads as TGTGCCAGCATCAACCCCAACGGGAGTAGTCACGGGCAGTACTTC.

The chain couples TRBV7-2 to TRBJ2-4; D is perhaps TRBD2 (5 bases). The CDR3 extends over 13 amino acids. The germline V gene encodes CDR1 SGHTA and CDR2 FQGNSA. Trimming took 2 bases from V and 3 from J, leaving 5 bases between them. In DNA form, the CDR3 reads TGTGCCAGCAGCTTACGGGACAAAAACATTCAGTACTTC. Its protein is CASSLRDKNIQYF.

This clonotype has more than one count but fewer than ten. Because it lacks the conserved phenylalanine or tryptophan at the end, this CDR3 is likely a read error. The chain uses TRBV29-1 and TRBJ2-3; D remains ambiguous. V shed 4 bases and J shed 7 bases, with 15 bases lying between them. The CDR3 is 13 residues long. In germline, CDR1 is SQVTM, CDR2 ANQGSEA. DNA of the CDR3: TGCAGCGTTGCGTGGGCCACTCCGTATACGCAGTATATT. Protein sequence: CSVAWATPYTQYI.

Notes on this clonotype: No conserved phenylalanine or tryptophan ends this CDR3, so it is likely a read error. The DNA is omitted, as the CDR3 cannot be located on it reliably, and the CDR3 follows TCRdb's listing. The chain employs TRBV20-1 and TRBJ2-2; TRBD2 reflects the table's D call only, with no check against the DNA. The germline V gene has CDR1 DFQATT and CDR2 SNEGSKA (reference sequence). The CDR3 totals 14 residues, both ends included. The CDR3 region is CSALAALNTGELFI.

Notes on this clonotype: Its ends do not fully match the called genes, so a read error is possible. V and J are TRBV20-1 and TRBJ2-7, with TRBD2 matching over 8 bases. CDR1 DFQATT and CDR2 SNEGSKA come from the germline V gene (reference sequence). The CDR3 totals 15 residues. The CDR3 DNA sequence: TGCAGTGTTAGAGAAGGAGTAGCGGGGACCTGCGAACAGTACTTC. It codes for CSVREGVAGTCEQYF.

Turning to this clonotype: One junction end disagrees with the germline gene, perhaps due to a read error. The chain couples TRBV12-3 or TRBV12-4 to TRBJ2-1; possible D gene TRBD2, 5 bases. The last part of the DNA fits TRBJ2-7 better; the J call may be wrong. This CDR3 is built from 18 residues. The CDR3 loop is CANSRSFSVVGGYNEQYF. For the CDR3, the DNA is TGTGCCAACAGTCGTTCGTTTAGCGTGGTCGGTGGGTACAATGAGCAGTACTTC.

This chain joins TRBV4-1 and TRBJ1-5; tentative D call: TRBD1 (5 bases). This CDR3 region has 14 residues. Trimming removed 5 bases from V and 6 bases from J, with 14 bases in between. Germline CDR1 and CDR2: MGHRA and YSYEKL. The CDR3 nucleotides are TGCGCCAGCAGCGCCGGCAGGGAGGTTCAGCCCCAGCATTTT. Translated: CASSAGREVQPQHF.

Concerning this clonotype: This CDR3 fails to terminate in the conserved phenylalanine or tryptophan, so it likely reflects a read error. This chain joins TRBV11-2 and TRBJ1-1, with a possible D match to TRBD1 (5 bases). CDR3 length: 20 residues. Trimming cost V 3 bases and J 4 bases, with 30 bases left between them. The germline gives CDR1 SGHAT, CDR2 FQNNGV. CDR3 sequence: CASSLSGLGLGDLLITEAFY. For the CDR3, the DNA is TGTGCCAGCAGCTTGTCAGGGTTGGGCCTTGGGGATTTATTGATCACTGAAGCTTTCTAT.

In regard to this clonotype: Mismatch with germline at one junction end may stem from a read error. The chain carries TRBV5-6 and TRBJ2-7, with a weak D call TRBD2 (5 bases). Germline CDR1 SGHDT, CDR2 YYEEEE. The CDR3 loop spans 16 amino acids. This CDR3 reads CASSSVVRDRTYEHYF. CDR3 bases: TGTGCGAGCAGCTCCGTTGTCCGGGATAGGACCTACGAGCACTACTTC.

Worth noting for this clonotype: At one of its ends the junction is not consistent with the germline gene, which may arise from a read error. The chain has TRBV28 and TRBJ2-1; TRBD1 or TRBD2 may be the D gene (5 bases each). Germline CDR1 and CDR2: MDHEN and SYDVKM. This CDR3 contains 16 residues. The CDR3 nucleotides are TGTGTCAGCAACTTGGGGGAGACTTTCTCCTACTATGAGCAGTTCTTC. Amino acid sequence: CVSNLGETFSYYEQFF.

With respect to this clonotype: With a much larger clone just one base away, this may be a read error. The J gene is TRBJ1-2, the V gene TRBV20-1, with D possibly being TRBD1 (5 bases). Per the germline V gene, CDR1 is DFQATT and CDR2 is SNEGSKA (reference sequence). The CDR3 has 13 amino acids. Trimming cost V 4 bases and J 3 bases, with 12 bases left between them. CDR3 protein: CSAMDMGYYGYTF. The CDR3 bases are TGCAGTGCTATGGACATGGGGTACTATGGCTACACCTTC.

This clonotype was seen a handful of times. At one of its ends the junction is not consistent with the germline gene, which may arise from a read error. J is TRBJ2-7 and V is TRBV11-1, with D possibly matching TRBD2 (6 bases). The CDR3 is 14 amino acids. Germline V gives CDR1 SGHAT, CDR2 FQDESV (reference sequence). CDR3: CASSSITGAYEQYF. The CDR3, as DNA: TGTGCCAGCAGCTCAATCACGGGAGCCTACGAGCAGTATTTC.

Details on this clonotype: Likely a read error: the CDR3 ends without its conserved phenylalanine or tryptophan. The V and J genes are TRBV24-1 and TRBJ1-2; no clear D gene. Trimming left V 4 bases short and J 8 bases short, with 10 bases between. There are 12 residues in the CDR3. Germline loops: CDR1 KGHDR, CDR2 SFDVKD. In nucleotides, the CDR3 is TGTGCCACCAGTGAGCCGGTGGGCGGCTACACCTTG. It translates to CATSEPVGGYTL.

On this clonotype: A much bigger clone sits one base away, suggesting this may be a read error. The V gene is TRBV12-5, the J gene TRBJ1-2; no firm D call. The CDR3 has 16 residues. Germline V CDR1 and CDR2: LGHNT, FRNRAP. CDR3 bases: TGTGCTAGTGCTCTAAACGGGTCTCCTTCCAACTATCGCTACACCTTC. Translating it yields CASALNGSPSNYRYTF.

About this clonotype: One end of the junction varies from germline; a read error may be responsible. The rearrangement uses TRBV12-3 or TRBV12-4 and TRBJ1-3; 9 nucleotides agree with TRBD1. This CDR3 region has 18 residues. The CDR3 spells CDSSRPGTGIGYGDTIYF. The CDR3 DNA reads TGTGACAGCAGTCGTCCCGGGACAGGGATCGGCTATGGAGATACCATATATTTT.

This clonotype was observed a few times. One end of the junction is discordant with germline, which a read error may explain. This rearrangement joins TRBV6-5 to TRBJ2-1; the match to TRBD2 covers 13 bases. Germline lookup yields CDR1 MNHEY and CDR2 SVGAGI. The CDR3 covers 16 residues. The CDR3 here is CASSYCRTSGSGEQLF. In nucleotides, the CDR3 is TGTGCCAGCAGTTACTGTCGGACTAGCGGGAGTGGGGAGCAGCTCTTC.

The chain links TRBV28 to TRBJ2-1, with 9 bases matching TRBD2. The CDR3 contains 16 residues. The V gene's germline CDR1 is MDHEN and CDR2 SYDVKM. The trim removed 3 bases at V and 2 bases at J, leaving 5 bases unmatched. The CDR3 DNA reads TGTGCCAGCAGTTTTGAAATAGCGGGAGCCTACAATGAGCAGTTCTTC. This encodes CASSFEIAGAYNEQFF.

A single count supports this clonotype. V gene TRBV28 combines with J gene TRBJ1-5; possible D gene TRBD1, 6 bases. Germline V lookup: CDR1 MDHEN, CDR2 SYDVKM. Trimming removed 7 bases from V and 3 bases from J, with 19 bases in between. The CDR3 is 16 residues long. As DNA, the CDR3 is TGTGCCAGCATATACCGACAGGTGTTGGACAATCAGCCCCAGCATTTT. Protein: CASIYRQVLDNQPQHF.

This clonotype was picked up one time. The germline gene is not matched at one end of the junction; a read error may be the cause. As DNA, the CDR3 is TGTGCCAGAAGTTACTCGGGACAGGGGGCCTATGGCTACACCTTC. The encoded protein is CARSYSGQGAYGYTF. This chain uses TRBV6-2 or TRBV6-3 with TRBJ1-2, with 12 bases matching TRBD1. CDR1 is MNHEY and CDR2 is SVGEGT in the germline V gene. The CDR3 is 15 residues long.

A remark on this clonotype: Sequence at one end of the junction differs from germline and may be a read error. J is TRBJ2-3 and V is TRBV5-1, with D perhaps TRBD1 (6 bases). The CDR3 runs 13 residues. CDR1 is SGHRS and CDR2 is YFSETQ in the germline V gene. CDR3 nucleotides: TGCGTCAGCAGCTTGATCCAGGGGGATACGCAGTATTTT. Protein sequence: CVSSLIQGDTQYF. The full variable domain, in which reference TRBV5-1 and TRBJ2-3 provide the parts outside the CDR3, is KAGVTQTPRYLIKTRGQQVTLSCSPISGHRSVSWYQQTPGQGLQFLFEYFSETQRNKGNFPGRFSGRQFSNSRSEMNVSTLELGDSALYLCVSSLIQGDTQYFGPGTRLTVL.

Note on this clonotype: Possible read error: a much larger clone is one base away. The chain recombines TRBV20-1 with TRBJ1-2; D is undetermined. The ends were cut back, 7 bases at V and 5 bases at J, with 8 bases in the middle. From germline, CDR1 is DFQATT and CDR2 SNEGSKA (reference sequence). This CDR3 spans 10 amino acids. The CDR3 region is CSVTGYGYTF. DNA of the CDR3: TGCAGTGTTACCGGATATGGCTACACCTTC.

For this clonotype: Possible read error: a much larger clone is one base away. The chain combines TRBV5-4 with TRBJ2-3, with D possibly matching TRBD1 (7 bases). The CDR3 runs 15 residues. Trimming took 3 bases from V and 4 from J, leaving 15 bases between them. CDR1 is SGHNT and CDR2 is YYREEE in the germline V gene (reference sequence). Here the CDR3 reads CASSWQGGRADTQYF. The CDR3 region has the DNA TGTGCCAGCAGCTGGCAGGGGGGCCGGGCAGATACGCAGTATTTT.